This passage covers 25 T cell receptor beta chains from one sample sequenced in a study of T-cell reconstitution after alpha-beta-depleted transplantation in children. It was with unique molecular identifiers that the TCRbeta library was prepared. TCRdb redid the calling of the PCR reads with MiXCR, one entry per CDR3 protein. The profile shows approximately 400,000 distinct CDR3 sequences, about 11% of them singletons. The material was PBMCs from the stem cell graft donor, obtained from the stem cell graft. The receptors come from a human donor who donated a stem cell graft to a child with acute myeloid leukemia.

The table lists this clonotype with a few counts. The chain recombines TRBV18 with TRBJ2-1, with a possible D match to TRBD1 (6 bases). The germline CDR1 and CDR2 sequences are KGHSH and LQKENI. V lost 1 base, J lost 10 bases, and 11 bases lay in between. CDR3 size: 13 residues. In DNA form, the CDR3 reads TGTGCCAGCTCACCACGTGGAGACAGGGAGCAGTTCTTC. Translation gives CASSPRGDREQFF.

This clonotype was seen a few times. The V and J genes are TRBV10-3 and TRBJ2-1, with 11 bases matching TRBD2. After removal of 6 bases from V and 3 bases from J, the junction contained 7 bases not matched to a gene. Germline V gene data show CDR1 as ENHRY and CDR2 as SYGVKD. This CDR3 is 16 amino acids long. In DNA form, the CDR3 reads TGTGCCATCAGGGGTCTAGCGGGAGGCCTCTACAATGAGCAGTTCTTC. Amino acid sequence: CAIRGLAGGLYNEQFF.

V gene TRBV7-9 combines with J gene TRBJ2-1; 10 positions agree with TRBD1. CDR1 and CDR2 from the germline V gene are SEHNR and FQNEAQ (reference sequence). There are 14 residues in the CDR3. The V gene end was trimmed by 4 bases and the J gene end by 5 bases; junction bases not matched to a gene: 2. For the CDR3, the DNA is TGTGCCAGCAGCTCCGGACAGGGGGACAATGAGCAGTTCTTC. It specifies CASSSGQGDNEQFF.

J is TRBJ2-3 and V is TRBV10-3, with 11 bases matching TRBD2. Germline CDR1 and CDR2: ENHRY and SYGVKD. This CDR3 comprises 17 residues. J gave up 0 bases and V 3 bases, and 5 bases lay outside the gene matches. The CDR3 bases are TGTGCCATCAGTGACCGACTAGCGGGGAAAAGCACAGATACGCAGTATTTT. This codes for CAISDRLAGKSTDTQYF.

This clonotype was counted a few times. This chain uses TRBV27 with TRBJ2-1, with D perhaps matching TRBD2 (6 bases). Between the trimmed V and J ends, which lost 5 bases and 0 bases, there was a span of 14 bases. The CDR3 is 16 residues long. Germline CDR1 MNHEY, CDR2 SMNVEV (reference sequence). The DNA of the CDR3 is TGTGCCAGCAGTGGTGCTCGGGAGTACTCCTACAATGAGCAGTTCTTC. Its protein is CASSGAREYSYNEQFF.

This clonotype was recorded at least ten times. The chain employs TRBV29-1 and TRBJ2-3, with TRBD2 identical over 12 bases. Germline CDR1 is SQVTM and CDR2 is ANQGSEA. Germline trimming cut 7 bases from V and 2 bases from J; bases unmatched to any gene: 4. This CDR3 has 14 residues. This CDR3 reads CSETSGGYTDTQYF. CDR3 coding DNA: TGCAGCGAAACTAGCGGGGGGTACACAGATACGCAGTATTTT.

A few counts support this clonotype. This rearrangement joins TRBV12-3 or TRBV12-4 to TRBJ1-4; D unclear. V was cut by 4 bases and J by 0 bases, with 6 bases left in between. This CDR3 has 14 residues. CDR3 sequence: CASSSWATNEKLFF. The CDR3 bases are TGTGCCAGCAGTTCCTGGGCAACTAATGAAAAACTGTTTTTT.

V gene TRBV19 combines with J gene TRBJ1-1, with D possibly matching TRBD1 (6 bases). Trimming shortened V by 1 base and J by 7 bases, and 10 bases separated the two germline ends. The CDR3 contains 13 residues. Germline V gene data show CDR1 as LNHDA and CDR2 as SQIVND (reference sequence). CDR3 amino acids: CASSIVQGIEAFF. The CDR3 region has the DNA TGTGCCAGTAGTATAGTACAGGGAATTGAAGCTTTCTTT.

The V gene is TRBV7-2, the J gene TRBJ1-6, with 8 positions matching TRBD1. The germline CDR1 and CDR2 sequences are SGHTA and FQGNSA. V was clipped by 5 bases and J by 8 bases; unmatched bases: 14. This CDR3 is 17 amino acids long. The CDR3 nucleotides read TGTGCCAGCAGCCAGAGTCCTGGCGGACAGGGTGATTCACCCCTCCACTTT. Residues: CASSQSPGGQGDSPLHF. The variable domain in full, completed from reference TRBV7-2 and TRBJ1-6, reads GAGVSQSPSNKVTEKGKDVELRCDPISGHTALYWYRQSLGQGLEFLIYFQGNSAPDKSGLPSDRFSAERTGGSVSTLTIQRTQQEDSAVYLCASSQSPGGQGDSPLHFGNGTRLTVT.

The sample holds a few counts of this clonotype. The CDR3 spells CASSSPGLSSYEQYF. In DNA, the CDR3 is TGTGCCAGCAGTTCCCCGGGGCTAAGCTCCTACGAGCAGTACTTC. This chain joins TRBV6-5 and TRBJ2-7; D tentatively reads TRBD1 or TRBD2 (5 bases each). Per the germline V gene, CDR1 is MNHEY and CDR2 is SVGAGI. With 4 bases removed from V and 0 bases from J, the gap between germline ends came to 13 bases. This CDR3 contains 15 residues.

Comments on this clonotype: Mismatch with germline at one junction end may stem from a read error. The chain couples TRBV7-9 to TRBJ1-2; 7 bases fit TRBD1. CDR1 SEHNR and CDR2 FQNEAQ come from the germline V gene (reference sequence). The CDR3 has 16 amino acids. Here the CDR3 DNA reads TGTGCCAGCAGCTCGGACAGGTCTTCCCCTAAATATGGCTACACCTTC. Its translation: CASSSDRSSPKYGYTF.

This clonotype was observed a few times. The chain links TRBV20-1 to TRBJ2-4; the match to TRBD1 covers 7 bases. CDR1 is DFQATT, CDR2 SNEGSKA, per germline (reference sequence). CDR3 length: 15 amino acids. The trim removed 5 bases at V and 0 bases at J, leaving 7 bases unmatched. Written as DNA, the CDR3 is TGCAGTGCTGGCAAACAGGGGATAGCCAAAAACATTCAGTACTTC. Encoded protein: CSAGKQGIAKNIQYF.

This clonotype was detected a few times. The chain employs TRBV27 and TRBJ1-2; D possibly corresponds to TRBD1 (6 bases). The germline CDR1 and CDR2 sequences are MNHEY and SMNVEV (reference sequence). V lost 2 bases and J 4 bases, leaving 14 bases between the germline ends. The CDR3 has 15 amino acids. The CDR3 sequence is CASSLKGGVSYGYTF. CDR3 DNA sequence: TGTGCCAGCAGTTTAAAGGGGGGAGTTAGCTATGGCTACACCTTC.

This clonotype was detected a few times. This chain connects TRBV7-9 to TRBJ1-5; no clear D. V was clipped by 1 base and J by 2 bases, with 9 bases between them. The CDR3 runs to 15 residues. Germline values: CDR1 SEHNR, CDR2 FQNEAQ (reference sequence). CDR3 protein: CASSLVGSGNQPQHF. The CDR3 nucleotides are TGTGCCAGCAGCTTAGTGGGGTCAGGCAATCAGCCCCAGCATTTT.

The chain uses TRBV5-1 and TRBJ2-2; no clear D gene. The CDR3 runs to 12 residues. V lost 5 bases, J lost 2 bases, and 4 bases lay in between. The germline CDR1 and CDR2 sequences are SGHRS and YFSETQ. The CDR3 loop reads CASRINTGELFF. CDR3 coding DNA: TGCGCCAGCAGAATCAACACCGGGGAGCTGTTTTTT.

This clonotype turned up a few times. V gene TRBV5-5 combines with J gene TRBJ2-5; a possible D gene is TRBD2 (6 bases). The CDR3 is made up of 15 amino acids. V lost 7 bases and J lost 4, with 20 bases in between. The V gene's germline CDR1 is SGHKS and CDR2 YYEKEE (reference sequence). This CDR3 reads CASLWGGGSIETQYF. The CDR3 DNA reads TGTGCCAGCCTCTGGGGAGGAGGGAGTATAGAGACCCAGTACTTC.

This clonotype was seen repeatedly, ten times or more. V and J are TRBV29-1 and TRBJ1-3; no firm D call. The CDR3 is 11 residues long. V lost 3 bases to trimming and J lost 4 bases, with 4 bases between them. Germline V CDR1 and CDR2: SQVTM, ANQGSEA. CDR3 bases: TGCAGCGTTGATTCCGGAAACACCATATATTTT. It codes for CSVDSGNTIYF.

The chain carries TRBV12-3 or TRBV12-4 and TRBJ2-5, with a weak D call TRBD1 (5 bases). This CDR3 comprises 14 residues. Trimming shortened V by 3 bases and J by 3 bases, and 11 bases separated the two germline ends. The DNA for the CDR3 is TGTGCCAGCAGTTTTGCTGGCAGGGAAGAGACCCAGTACTTC. Translated, it gives CASSFAGREETQYF.

The V call is TRBV3-1, the J call TRBJ2-7; TRBD1 matches 8 bases. The germline V gene has CDR1 LGHDT and CDR2 YNNKEL (reference sequence). This CDR3 is built from 15 residues. Unmatched junction bases numbered 7, after V lost 3 bases and J lost 3 bases. The CDR3 coding sequence is TGTGCCAGCAGCCAGTCCCGACAGGGGAGCTACGAGCAGTACTTC. This encodes CASSQSRQGSYEQYF.

This clonotype was observed at least ten times. This chain connects TRBV5-1 to TRBJ2-1, with TRBD2 identical over 14 bases. This CDR3 region has 19 residues. Germline CDR1 and CDR2: SGHRS and YFSETQ. Trimming removed 3 bases from V and 0 bases from J; junction bases left unmatched: 8. CDR3 nucleotides: TGCGCCAGCAGCTCAGGACTAGCGGGAGGCTTAGGCTCCTACAATGAGCAGTTCTTC. Translated: CASSSGLAGGLGSYNEQFF.

This clonotype occurred many times. This rearrangement joins TRBV20-1 to TRBJ2-3; D may be TRBD1 or TRBD2 (5 bases each). This CDR3 has 13 amino acids. The V gene's germline CDR1 is DFQATT and CDR2 SNEGSKA (reference sequence). Trimming shortened V by 7 bases and J by 0 bases, and 11 bases separated the two germline ends. In DNA form, the CDR3 reads TGCAGTGGGGGGAGCCCCAGCACAGATACGCAGTATTTT. It codes for CSGGSPSTDTQYF.

This clonotype has more than one count but fewer than ten. The rearrangement joins TRBV29-1 to TRBJ1-4; D not certain. The CDR3 consists of 11 residues. Trimming shortened V by 7 bases and J by 10 bases, and 13 bases separated the two germline ends. Germline loops: CDR1 SQVTM, CDR2 ANQGSEA. Written as DNA, the CDR3 is TGCAGCGGGTACAATGGTGGAAAACTGTTTTTT. Encoded protein: CSGYNGGKLFF.

This chain uses TRBV29-1 with TRBJ1-1; D unresolved. Trimming removed 3 bases from V and 3 bases from J, with 17 bases in between. This CDR3 comprises 15 residues. Germline V gene data show CDR1 as SQVTM and CDR2 as ANQGSEA. In DNA form, the CDR3 reads TGCAGCGTTGAGTCGATGAATCGAGGGCACACTGAAGCTTTCTTT. Encoded protein: CSVESMNRGHTEAFF.

This clonotype was recorded many times. The rearrangement uses TRBV6-5 and TRBJ1-1; tentative D call: TRBD1 (5 bases). Germline V lookup: CDR1 MNHEY, CDR2 SVGAGI. The CDR3 has 14 amino acids. V gave up 2 bases and J gave up 1 base, with 8 bases separating them. The CDR3 reads CASSYGTANTEAFF. The CDR3 nucleotides read TGTGCCAGCAGTTACGGGACGGCGAACACTGAAGCTTTCTTT.

The chain uses TRBV20-1 and TRBJ1-5, with a tentative D call TRBD1 (5 bases). In germline, CDR1 is DFQATT, CDR2 SNEGSKA (reference sequence). The CDR3 runs to 13 residues. V was pared by 7 bases and J by 6 bases, with 16 bases between. In DNA, the CDR3 is TGCAGTGTTGGGGGGAACGGGGTTCAGCCCCAGCATTTT. Translated: CSVGGNGVQPQHF.